Below, 12 T cell receptor beta chains from the same sample are listed, as sequenced in a study of shared clonotypes between healthy human individuals. Measured with immunoSEQ multiplex PCR; TCRdb has only the in-frame clones, and not every one. The data show some 2.1 million clones, 95% seen once. The specimen sequenced was naive CD4+ T cells sorted from blood. Specified subset: CD45RA+ positively selected. All receptors come from a man between 18 and 35 years old in good health.

The chain is built from TRBV6-1 and TRBJ1-1; D is undetermined. CDR3 length equals 14 residues. V was pared by 6 bases and J by 0 bases, with 11 bases between. Germline assignment: CDR1 MNHNS and CDR2 SASEGT. CDR3 sequence reads: CASSFADLNTEAFF. For the CDR3, the DNA is TGTGCCAGCAGCTTCGCTGACTTGAACACTGAAGCTTTCTTT.

The chain is built from TRBV9 and TRBJ2-3; no definite D call. This CDR3 spans 12 amino acids. Germline lookup yields CDR1 SGDLS and CDR2 YYNGEE. Trimming took 3 bases from V and 2 from J, leaving 4 bases between them. CDR3 amino acids: CASSADTDTQYF. CDR3 DNA sequence: TGTGCCAGCAGCGCCGACACAGATACGCAGTATTTT.

This chain links TRBV11-2 with TRBJ2-1; TRBD1 matches at 7 bases. The CDR3 runs 15 residues. Germline CDR1 reads SGHAT; CDR2 reads FQNNGV. Germline trimming cut 5 bases from V and 8 bases from J; bases unmatched to any gene: 12. CDR3 in DNA: TGTGCCAGCAGCACCGGGACAGCTTACAAGGATGAGCAGTTCTTC. This sequence encodes CASSTGTAYKDEQFF.

The CDR3 is CAWTWGSGGTEAFF. DNA for the CDR3: TGTGCCTGGACCTGGGGCTCCGGGGGCACTGAAGCTTTCTTT. V and J are TRBV30 and TRBJ1-1; TRBD1 might be the D (5 bases). Trimming took off 4 bases at V and 4 bases at J, with 16 bases between the two ends. The CDR3 length is 14 residues. Germline V gene lookup returns CDR1 GTSNPN and CDR2 SVGIG (reference sequence).

CDR3 loop: CASSSTGGYEQYF. CDR3 nucleotide sequence: TGTGCCAGCAGTTCAACAGGGGGCTACGAGCAGTACTTC. J is TRBJ2-5 and V is TRBV6-5; 8 bases align to TRBD1. The better agreement between TRBJ2-7 and the DNA end casts doubt on the J call. CDR3 length: 13 residues. The germline V gene has CDR1 MNHEY and CDR2 SVGAGI.

As to this clone: Other DNA sequences in this specimen translate into the identical CDR3. The rearrangement uses TRBV5-1 and TRBJ1-4; the D gene is possibly TRBD1 (5 bases). CDR1 and CDR2 from the germline V gene are SGHRS and YFSETQ. The CDR3 is made up of 14 amino acids. The V end was cut by 0 bases, the J end by 8 bases, with 11 bases between. In DNA form, the CDR3 reads TGCGCCAGCAGCTTGGATAGGGGAGGCGAAAAACTGTTTTTT. Amino acid sequence: CASSLDRGGEKLFF.

J is TRBJ2-1 and V is TRBV6-5; 8 nucleotides match TRBD2. The length of the CDR3 is 13 residues. The germline gives CDR1 MNHEY, CDR2 SVGAGI. Losses at the gene ends were 6 bases for V and 8 bases for J; bases not matched to a gene: 6. The CDR3 DNA follows: TGTGCCAGCAGAACCGGGACTAGTCATGAGCAGTTCTTC. It encodes CASRTGTSHEQFF.

Concerning this clone: Distinct nucleotide sequences in the sample also encode this CDR3. This rearrangement joins TRBV7-9 to TRBJ1-2; D is ambiguous. Trimming took 4 bases from V and 1 from J, leaving 4 bases between them. CDR1 and CDR2 from the germline V gene are SEHNR and FQNEAQ (reference sequence). The CDR3 totals 12 residues. The CDR3 DNA reads as TGTGCCAGCAGCTCAGTTAACTATGGCTACACCTTC. Amino acids: CASSSVNYGYTF.

The sample holds a few counts of this clone. This chain uses TRBV19 with TRBJ1-5; D may be TRBD1 (6 bases). CDR1 is LNHDA and CDR2 is SQIVND in the germline V gene (reference sequence). V was pared by 6 bases and J by 1 base, with 13 bases between. CDR3 length equals 15 residues. CDR3 DNA sequence: TGTGCCAGTAGAACTATACAGGGAAGCAATCAGCCCCAGCATTTT. The encoded protein is CASRTIQGSNQPQHF.

With respect to this clone: This CDR3 is also generated by other DNA sequences in the sample. The chain is built from TRBV6-5 and TRBJ1-3, with a possible D match to TRBD1 (5 bases). The CDR3 covers 15 residues. The V and J ends lost 3 bases and 0 bases respectively, with 9 bases between them. Per germline, CDR1 MNHEY and CDR2 SVGAGI. This CDR3 reads CASSYSTASGNTIYF. The CDR3, as DNA: TGTGCCAGCAGTTATTCGACAGCCTCTGGAAACACCATATATTTT.

J is TRBJ2-7 and V is TRBV6-5, with 9 bases aligning to TRBD1. This CDR3 has 14 residues. CDR1 and CDR2 (germline): MNHEY, SVGAGI. V was pared by 2 bases and J by 4 bases, with 3 bases of the junction left unmatched. This CDR3 is CASSYLTGGYEQYF. Here the CDR3 DNA reads TGTGCCAGCAGTTACCTGACAGGGGGTTACGAGCAGTACTTC.

This clone has a single count. The chain has TRBV28 and TRBJ2-7; TRBD1 agrees at 10 bases. The CDR3 sequence is 19 residues long. Germline loops: CDR1 MDHEN, CDR2 SYDVKM. Trimming took 6 bases from V and 5 from J; bases not matched to a gene: 22. CDR3 sequence: CASRGSTGGALWVIHEQYF. The CDR3 DNA follows: TGTGCCAGCAGGGGTTCGACAGGGGGCGCGTTGTGGGTCATCCACGAGCAGTACTTC.